A single sample is the source of the 11 T cell receptor beta chains below, sequenced in a study of blood T cell repertoires in COVID-19. Assay: immunoSEQ multiplex PCR; the TCRdb copy retains only in-frame clones and omits some. This sample has under 300,000 clones, with approximately 80% found just once. The specimen was peripheral blood. These receptors were collected from a man aged 25-40 years who had recovered from COVID-19.

CDR3 amino acids: CATSRAGGDRGDEQFF. The CDR3 DNA reads as TGTGCCACCAGCAGAGCAGGTGGAGACAGGGGGGATGAGCAGTTCTTC. V and J are TRBV15 and TRBJ2-1, with 9 bases that match TRBD1. This CDR3 has 16 residues. The V segment lost 1 base and the J segment 8 bases; nucleotides outside the gene matches: 9. CDR1 LNHNV and CDR2 YYDKDF come from the germline V gene (reference sequence).

This clone was picked up one time. This rearrangement joins TRBV28 to TRBJ2-7; tentative D call: TRBD2 (7 bases). There are 15 residues in the CDR3. The germline gives CDR1 MDHEN, CDR2 SYDVKM. Trimming removed 2 bases from V and 3 bases from J, with 14 bases in between. Here the CDR3 reads CASSLGGAEVYEQYV. The CDR3 DNA is TGTGCCAGCAGTTTAGGGGGGGCCGAGGTCTACGAGCAGTACGTC.

The genes are TRBV19 and TRBJ1-5; the match to TRBD1 covers 12 bases. Per the germline V gene, CDR1 is LNHDA and CDR2 is SQIVND (reference sequence). The CDR3 is 18 amino acids. V lost 5 bases and J lost 6; bases outside the gene matches: 14. The DNA of the CDR3 is TGTGCCAGTAGTCCTCAGGGCACCGGGACAGGGGGCACTCAGCCCCAGCATTTT. Its translation: CASSPQGTGTGGTQPQHF.

The chain carries TRBV5-8 and TRBJ2-7, with 7 bases matching TRBD2. Trimming at V came to 5 bases and at J to 12 bases, leaving 8 bases not matched to a gene. The CDR3 loop spans 11 amino acids. In germline, CDR1 is SGHTS, CDR2 YDEGEE. The CDR3 DNA reads TGTGCCAGCAGTCCCTACCCGGGAGGGTACTTC. Encoded protein: CASSPYPGGYF.

In its sample, this clone was seen once. The J gene is TRBJ2-1, the V gene TRBV9; TRBD2 is a possible D gene (5 bases). The CDR3 is 14 residues long. Germline V CDR1 and CDR2: SGDLS, YYNGEE. Trimming removed 0 bases from V and 10 bases from J, with 14 bases in between. Here the CDR3 reads CASSVARTLAEQFF. The CDR3 nucleotides are TGTGCCAGCAGCGTAGCGCGCACGCTAGCCGAGCAGTTCTTC.

The chain joins TRBV27 to TRBJ2-2, with D perhaps matching TRBD1 (5 bases). This CDR3 has 12 residues. The ends were cut back, 3 bases at V and 9 bases at J, with 8 bases in the middle. Per the germline V gene, CDR1 is MNHEY and CDR2 is SMNVEV (reference sequence). The CDR3 sequence: CASSFQGRELFF. CDR3 DNA: TGTGCCAGCAGTTTTCAGGGAAGGGAGCTGTTTTTT.

The chain recombines TRBV9 with TRBJ2-1, with 12 bases fitting TRBD2. Germline V CDR1 and CDR2: SGDLS, YYNGEE. J lost 10 bases, V lost 0 bases, and 8 bases had no gene match. CDR3 size: 16 residues. The CDR3 sequence: CASSVDPSGGAGEQFF. In DNA form, the CDR3 reads TGTGCCAGCAGCGTAGACCCTAGCGGGGGGGCAGGGGAGCAGTTCTTC.

This clone has only a few counts. The chain has TRBV6-6 and TRBJ2-6; 7 bases map to TRBD1. Germline V gene data show CDR1 as MNHNY and CDR2 as SVGAGI (reference sequence). Trimming cost V 7 bases and J 2 bases; bases outside gene matches: 5. The CDR3 loop spans 15 amino acids. The CDR3 is CASTVTGTGANVLTF. CDR3 nucleotide sequence: TGTGCCAGCACCGTGACAGGGACTGGGGCCAACGTCCTGACTTTC.

This chain joins TRBV9 and TRBJ2-6; 11 bases map to TRBD2. Per germline, CDR1 SGDLS and CDR2 YYNGEE. The CDR3 totals 17 residues. V was clipped by 0 bases and J by 3 bases; unmatched bases: 2. The DNA of the CDR3 is TGTGCCAGCAGCGTAGAACTAGCGGGGGTTGGGGCCAACGTCCTGACTTTC. The encoded protein is CASSVELAGVGANVLTF.

A few counts support this clone. V and J are TRBV7-6 and TRBJ2-1; 11 nucleotides agree with TRBD2. The ends lost 4 bases at V and 5 bases at J; junction bases unmatched: 10. The CDR3 spans 17 residues. Germline V gives CDR1 SGHVS, CDR2 FNYEAQ. The CDR3 DNA follows: TGTGCCAGCAGCTCCTGGGGAGGGACTAGCGGAAACAATGAGCAGTTCTTC. Encoded protein: CASSSWGGTSGNNEQFF.

The rearrangement uses TRBV28 and TRBJ1-3; 9 positions agree with TRBD1. The CDR3 is 16 residues long. Looked up from germline, CDR1 is MDHEN and CDR2 is SYDVKM. With V trimmed by 5 bases and J by 2 bases, 7 bases remained unmatched. The CDR3 DNA follows: TGTGCCAGCAGTACCCCGCGGACAGGGGCTGGAAACACCATATATTTT. This translates into CASSTPRTGAGNTIYF.